This T cell receptor beta chain comes out of a study of T cell responses to AZD1222 COVID-19 vaccine. Regarding the study as a whole: AZD1222 recipients seropositive at baseline numbered only 5 to 7. Most donors were white British and more were female, and clonal diversity was possibly underestimated. Distributed over spike, vaccine-associated CD4 TCRs predominated at 160-218 and 743-854.

The V end lost 0 bases, the J end lost 0 bases, and 6 bases lay between the germline ends. CDR3 size: 14 residues. Germline V gene lookup returns CDR1 SGDLS and CDR2 YYNGEE. This clone was recorded once. What it binds is not known. Libraries were prepared by immunoSEQ multiplex PCR; TCRdb keeps only in-frame clonotypes and omits some of them. Among about 100,000 clones listed, roughly 87% were seen once. Source: peripheral blood, taken 28 days after the second AZD1222 dose. This chain connects TRBV9 to TRBJ1-1; D remains unclear. This TCR derives from an adult who received the AZD1222 COVID-19 vaccine. Written as DNA, the CDR3 is TGTGCCAGCAGCGTAGGTGATTTGAACACTGAAGCTTTCTTT. This sequence encodes CASSVGDLNTEAFF.